Sequencing of this T cell receptor beta chain was carried out in a study of cytomegalovirus exposure and HLA in healthy donors. Study-wide points: Sequencing likely produced, as an artifact, a cluster of highly shared sequence variants. Clonal expansion, a later analysis showed, was greater in HLA-associated TCR beta chains than in equally common others.

This CDR3 spans 17 amino acids. Germline loops: CDR1 MGHDK, CDR2 SYGVNS. Trimming took off 4 bases at V and 4 bases at J, with 22 bases between the two ends. The PCR used 60 Vbeta and 13 Jbeta primers. In the source study's methods: In a later analysis, 70 million to 80 million unique TCR beta chains included roughly 11 million shared by two or more donors. Data came from immunoSEQ multiplex PCR; TCRdb stores just in-frame clones and leaves some out. That table supplies the V and J calls and clone size; D and trimming were determined from the DNA. The repertoire holds tens of thousands of clones, with approximately 80% as singletons. Notes on this clone: As yet, its antigen is unknown.

This receptor was taken from a man aged 30 to 45 in good health and CMV-seropositive. The sample consisted of PBMCs. The chain employs TRBV25-1 and TRBJ2-5; D perhaps matches TRBD2 (5 bases). The CDR3 coding sequence is TGTGCCAGCAGTGTATCGGGGTGCGTCTCTCGGGCAGAGACCCAGTACTTC. This gives the protein CASSVSGCVSRAETQYF.